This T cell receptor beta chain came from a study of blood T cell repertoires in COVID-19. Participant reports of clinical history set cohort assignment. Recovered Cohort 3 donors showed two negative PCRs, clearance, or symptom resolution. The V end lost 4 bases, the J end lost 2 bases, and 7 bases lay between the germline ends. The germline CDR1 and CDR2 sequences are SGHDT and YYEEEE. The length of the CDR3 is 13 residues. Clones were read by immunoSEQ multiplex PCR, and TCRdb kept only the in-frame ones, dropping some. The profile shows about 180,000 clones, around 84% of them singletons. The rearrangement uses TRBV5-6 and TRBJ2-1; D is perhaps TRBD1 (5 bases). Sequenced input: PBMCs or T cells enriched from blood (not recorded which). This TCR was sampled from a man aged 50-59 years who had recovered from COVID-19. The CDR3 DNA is TGTGCCAGCAGCGGGGCTGCCTACAATGAGCAGTTCTTC. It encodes CASSGAAYNEQFF.